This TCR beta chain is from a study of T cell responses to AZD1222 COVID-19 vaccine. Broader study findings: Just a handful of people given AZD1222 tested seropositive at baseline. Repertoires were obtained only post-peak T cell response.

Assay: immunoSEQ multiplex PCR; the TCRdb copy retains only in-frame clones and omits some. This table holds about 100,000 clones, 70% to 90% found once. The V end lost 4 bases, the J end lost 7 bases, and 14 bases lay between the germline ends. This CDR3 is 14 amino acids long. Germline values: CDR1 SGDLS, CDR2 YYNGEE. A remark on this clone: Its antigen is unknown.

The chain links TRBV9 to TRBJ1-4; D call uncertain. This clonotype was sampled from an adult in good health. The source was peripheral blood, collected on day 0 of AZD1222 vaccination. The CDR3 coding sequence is TGTGCCAGCAGCCCAAACGGGGATGGTGAAAAACTGTTTTTT. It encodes CASSPNGDGEKLFF.